The 14 T cell receptor beta chains below were found in one sample sequenced in a study of cytotoxic CD8 clonotypes in ibrutinib-treated CLL. TCRdb keeps only in-frame clones here, not all; method: immunoSEQ multiplex PCR. The sample has about 130,000 clones, around 84% seen once; the top ten hold 2.5% to 3.5%. The sample was PBMCs, taken after 24 months of ibrutinib treatment. The receptor set was obtained from a human donor with chronic lymphocytic leukemia.

The chain carries TRBV19 and TRBJ1-4; unclear D gene. V was pared by 3 bases and J by 3 bases, with 5 bases between. The CDR3 is 13 residues long. Looked up from germline, CDR1 is LNHDA and CDR2 is SQIVND (reference sequence). DNA for the CDR3: TGTGCCAGTAGTATTAATGCTAATGAAAAACTGTTTTTT. Protein: CASSINANEKLFF.

The chain recombines TRBV5-5 with TRBJ2-3, with D unresolved. This CDR3 spans 16 amino acids. Germline loops: CDR1 SGHKS, CDR2 YYEKEE (reference sequence). Trimming took off 1 base at V and 0 bases at J, with 12 bases between the two ends. CDR3 loop: CASSLRPAVSTDTQYF. For the CDR3, the DNA is TGTGCCAGCAGCTTGAGGCCGGCAGTTAGCACAGATACGCAGTATTTT.

The chain employs TRBV6-6 and TRBJ1-2; D unclear. Trimming removed 2 bases at V and 5 bases at J, with 12 bases between. The CDR3 loop spans 14 amino acids. Germline V gene data show CDR1 as MNHNY and CDR2 as SVGAGI (reference sequence). The CDR3 sequence: CASSYDPRAYGYTF. CDR3 DNA: TGTGCCAGCAGTTACGACCCTCGAGCGTATGGCTACACCTTC.

This chain uses TRBV10-3 with TRBJ1-6; possible D gene TRBD1, 5 bases. V dropped 6 bases and J dropped 6 bases, with 12 bases sitting between them. The germline CDR1 and CDR2 sequences are ENHRY and SYGVKD. The CDR3 sequence is 14 residues long. DNA of the CDR3: TGTGCCATCAGCTTGGGGGGTCGTAATTCACCCCTCCACTTT. It is translated as CAISLGGRNSPLHF.

The V gene is TRBV19, the J gene TRBJ1-5, with D unresolved. The CDR3 loop spans 13 amino acids. Trimming pared 6 bases from V and 9 bases from J, leaving 15 bases between. Germline V gives CDR1 LNHDA, CDR2 SQIVND (reference sequence). CDR3 loop: CASSSRRSWPQHF. In nucleotides, the CDR3 is TGTGCCAGTAGCTCGCGCAGGTCTTGGCCCCAGCATTTT.

A word on this clone: Other DNA sequences in the sample encode the same CDR3. The chain has TRBV5-6 and TRBJ1-5; D is possibly TRBD1 (6 bases). V was shortened by 0 bases and J by 1 base, with 11 bases between the two germline ends. The CDR3 contains 16 residues. Germline V gene lookup returns CDR1 SGHDT and CDR2 YYEEEE. The CDR3, as DNA: TGTGCCAGCAGCTTGGCCGGGGGCTTGAGCAATCAGCCCCAGCATTTT. It is translated as CASSLAGGLSNQPQHF. Full variable domain (missing parts from reference TRBV5-6 and TRBJ1-5): DAGVTQSPTHLIKTRGQQVTLRCSPKSGHDTVSWYQQALGQGPQFIFQYYEEEERQRGNFPDRFSGHQFPNYSSELNVNALLLGDSALYLCASSLAGGLSNQPQHFGDGTRLSIL.

J is TRBJ1-2 and V is TRBV5-1; the D is unclear. Per germline, CDR1 SGHRS and CDR2 YFSETQ. This CDR3 has 13 amino acids. V lost 5 bases and J lost 2, with 10 bases in between. The CDR3, as DNA: TGCGCCAGCAGGCTGACACTGAACTATGGCTACACCTTC. Protein product: CASRLTLNYGYTF.

CDR3 sequence (DNA): TGTGCCAGCAGCCGAACAAATTCACCCCTCCACTTT. This sequence encodes CASSRTNSPLHF. The chain couples TRBV27 to TRBJ1-6; D unclear. The CDR3 is 12 residues long. In germline, CDR1 is MNHEY, CDR2 SMNVEV (reference sequence). The V end lost 6 bases, the J end lost 7 bases, and 7 bases lay between the germline ends.

This sequence joins TRBV7-2 and TRBJ2-7; D is perhaps TRBD1 (5 bases). Per the germline V gene, CDR1 is SGHTA and CDR2 is FQGNSA. Trimming shortened V by 1 base and J by 0 bases, and 16 bases separated the two germline ends. The CDR3 spans 17 residues. The CDR3 loop is CASSLDPRRVLSYEQYF. The CDR3, as DNA: TGTGCCAGCAGCTTAGATCCCCGCAGGGTGCTCTCCTACGAGCAGTACTTC.

The rearrangement links TRBV7-9 to TRBJ2-7; D possibly corresponds to TRBD1 (6 bases). Germline V gene sequence: CDR1 SEHNR, CDR2 FQNEAQ (reference sequence). The V end lost 5 bases, the J end lost 0 bases, and 17 bases lay between the germline ends. This CDR3 is built from 16 residues. The CDR3 protein is CASSPHGQPSSYEQYF. In nucleotides, the CDR3 is TGTGCCAGCAGCCCACACGGACAGCCAAGCTCCTACGAGCAGTACTTC.

This clone was recorded once. The genes are TRBV30 and TRBJ1-2; D is unresolved. The CDR3 has 17 residues. Trimming took off 0 bases at V and 7 bases at J, with 24 bases between the two ends. Germline CDR1 is GTSNPN and CDR2 is SVGIG (reference sequence). The CDR3 DNA is TGTGCCTGGAGTGTACTAGTCGGGCCCCCCGAGGGTGGTGGCTACACCTTC. Translating it yields CAWSVLVGPPEGGGYTF.

The chain employs TRBV19 and TRBJ2-1, with 8 bases aligning to TRBD1. The CDR3 runs to 15 residues. V dropped 2 bases and J dropped 8; count of bases not matched to a gene: 8. CDR1 is LNHDA, CDR2 SQIVND, per germline (reference sequence). The CDR3 bases are TGTGCCAGTAGTATATGGCAGGGGGCAAGGGATGAGCAGTTCTTC. Its translation is CASSIWQGARDEQFF.

The V call is TRBV7-6, the J call TRBJ1-1; D gene uncertain. This CDR3 spans 18 amino acids. Germline CDR1 reads SGHVS; CDR2 reads FNYEAQ. With 5 bases removed from V and 2 bases from J, the gap between germline ends came to 24 bases. Written as DNA, the CDR3 is TGTGCCAGCAGCACTCACACCCCAAGAAGTAGGGAAAACACTGAAGCTTTCTTT. Its translation: CASSTHTPRSRENTEAFF.

The chain links TRBV28 to TRBJ1-6, with a possible D match to TRBD1 (6 bases). V gave up 3 bases and J gave up 5 bases, with 23 bases separating them. CDR3 length: 19 residues. From germline, CDR1 is MDHEN and CDR2 SYDVKM. The CDR3 nucleotides are TGTGCCAGCAGTTTGGGTGGGGGCCCCTACTCCGTTGATAATTCACCCCTCCACTTT. Its translation is CASSLGGGPYSVDNSPLHF. The variable domain in full, completed from reference TRBV28 and TRBJ1-6, reads DVKVTQSSRYLVKRTGEKVFLECVQDMDHENMFWYRQDPGLGLRLIYFSYDVKMKEKGDIPEGYSVSREKKERFSLILESASTNQTSMYLCASSLGGGPYSVDNSPLHFGNGTRLTVT.